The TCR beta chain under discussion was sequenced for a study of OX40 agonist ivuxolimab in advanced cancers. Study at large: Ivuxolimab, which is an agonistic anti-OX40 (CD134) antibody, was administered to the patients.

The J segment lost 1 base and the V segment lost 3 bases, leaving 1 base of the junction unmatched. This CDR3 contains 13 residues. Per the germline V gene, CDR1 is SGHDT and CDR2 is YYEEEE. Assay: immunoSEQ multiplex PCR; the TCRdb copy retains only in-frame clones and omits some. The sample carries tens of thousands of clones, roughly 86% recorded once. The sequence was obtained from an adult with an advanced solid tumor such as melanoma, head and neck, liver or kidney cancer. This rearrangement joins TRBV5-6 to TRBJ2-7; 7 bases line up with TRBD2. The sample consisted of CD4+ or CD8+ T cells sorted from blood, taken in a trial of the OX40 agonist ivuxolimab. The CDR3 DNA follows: TGTGCCAGCAGCTGGCGGGAGTCCTACGAGCAGTACTTC. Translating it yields CASSWRESYEQYF.